These T cell receptor beta chains were read from a single sample in a study of T cell repertoires in cytomegalovirus infection. TCRdb recomputed calls from the reads with MiXCR, one row per CDR3 protein. The sample contains 150,000 to 200,000 distinct CDR3 sequences, approximately 15% of which appear only once. Sequencing was done on a sample of PBMCs. The receptors derive from a human donor in good health (CMV status not recorded). Some clones in this sample may be carry-over from other donors' samples. Both conserved end residues are part of each CDR3.

TRBV7-2	TRBJ2-3	CASSLSAATTSTDTQYF
TRBV7-2	TRBJ2-7	CASSLVGGEYEQYF
TRBV20-1	TRBJ1-5	CSAPDRTNPSNQPQHF
TRBV7-2	TRBJ2-7	CASRAGLVGEQYF
TRBV29-1	TRBJ1-2	CSVQTNRGNGYTF
TRBV27	TRBJ2-1	CASKGTSGKQFF
TRBV10-3	TRBJ2-7	CAISPGTGQDEQYF
TRBV7-8	TRBJ2-1	CASSPAVAGVNEQFF
TRBV28	TRBJ2-1	CASMGFDEQFF
TRBV29-1	TRBJ2-7	CSAMSDYEQYF
TRBV11-3	TRBJ2-2	CASSLWPGLNTGELFF
TRBV14	TRBJ1-4	CASSPFGLREKLFF
TRBV29-1	TRBJ2-3	CSVEQDRISTDTQYF
TRBV10-3	TRBJ1-2	CAISPRGGGFNYGYTF
TRBV25-1	TRBJ2-2	CASWFGELFF
TRBV3-1	TRBJ2-2	CASSQRDGPANTGELFF
TRBV7-2	TRBJ2-3	CASSLAERGDTQYF
TRBV5-1	TRBJ2-1	CASSSPSQRSSYNEQFF
TRBV6-2/TRBV6-3	TRBJ2-7	CASSYGESYEQYF
TRBV28	TRBJ1-2	CASRSPDRGNTYF
TRBV5-6	TRBJ1-6	CASSFDAGNSPLHF
TRBV7-6	TRBJ2-2	CASSLGGRGYNTGELFF
TRBV7-2	TRBJ1-5	CASSSPGGGRNQPQHF
TRBV7-2	TRBJ2-7	CASSPPGLAGYEQYF
TRBV6-5	TRBJ1-6	CASSYGYNSPLHF
TRBV4-2	TRBJ2-1	CASSQERTVSGNEQFF
TRBV15	TRBJ1-1	CATSRTVLNTEAFF
TRBV7-9	TRBJ2-1	CASSLEGLYQFF
TRBV28	TRBJ2-6	CASSLTSPGANVLTF
TRBV6-2/TRBV6-3	TRBJ1-3	CASSYPPGPPAGF
TRBV13	TRBJ2-1	CASSLGALGRGARHEQFF
TRBV6-2/TRBV6-3	TRBJ1-1	CASSDPGRATEAFF
TRBV12-3/TRBV12-4	TRBJ2-6	CASSLRGSGANVLTF
TRBV6-2/TRBV6-3	TRBJ2-2	CASSYVQGNTGELFF
TRBV5-4	TRBJ1-2	CASSPAGQRDYGYTF
TRBV29-1	TRBJ2-7	CSVDLGGEQYF